This section outlines one T cell receptor beta chain sequence together with its context. The CDR3 loop spans 11 amino acids. V lost 0 bases to trimming and J lost 10 bases, with 5 bases between them. The germline V gene encodes CDR1 SGDLS and CDR2 YYNGEE. The repertoire was sequenced with immunoSEQ multiplex PCR; TCRdb's copy has only in-frame clones and lacks some. The repertoire holds tens of thousands of clones, with 90% as singletons. The data originate from a study of blood T cell repertoires in COVID-19. V and J are TRBV9 and TRBJ2-1, with D possibly being TRBD2 (5 bases). Sequencing was performed on peripheral blood. This TCR came from a human donor in a cohort sampled during active COVID-19. The CDR3 here is CASSVGEEQFF. CDR3 DNA sequence: TGTGCCAGCAGCGTAGGGGAGGAGCAGTTCTTC.